Listed here are 17 T cell receptor beta chains from one sample, sequenced in a study of vaccination effects on CD4 cells after COVID-19. This table comes from immunoSEQ multiplex PCR, and its TCRdb copy is limited to in-frame clones, with some not included. The top ten hold around 1.2% of the sample, which has about 61,000 clones, around four fifths seen once. These receptors lack a known antigen. ViraFEST used viral peptide pools to expand antigen-specific CD4+ T cells before sequencing. Following a roughly 9-day culture, CD4+ T cells were purified. Of the BNT162b2 and mRNA-1273 vaccines, participants received two doses of one or the other. The starting material was CD4+ T cells from PBMCs cultured with HCoV-229E spike peptides, obtained after COVID-19 vaccination. Receptors originate from a human donor who received a COVID-19 vaccine.

This chain uses TRBV7-2 with TRBJ2-1; D unclear. Trimming took off 10 bases at V and 5 bases at J, with 15 bases between the two ends. Germline CDR1 SGHTA, CDR2 FQGNSA. The CDR3 length is 13 residues. The CDR3 region has the DNA TGTGCCACCAGACTGGATTCGGACAATGAGCAGTTCTTC. This gives the protein CATRLDSDNEQFF.

The rearrangement joins TRBV6-5 to TRBJ2-7; the match to TRBD1 covers 7 bases. This CDR3 is 15 amino acids long. After removal of 7 bases from V and 0 bases from J, the junction contained 9 bases not matched to a gene. Germline V gene data show CDR1 as MNHEY and CDR2 as SVGAGI. The CDR3 DNA sequence: TGTGCCAGCACCATCGGGACAGCGAGCTCCTACGAGCAGTACGTC. Translating it yields CASTIGTASSYEQYV.

The chain recombines TRBV2 with TRBJ1-3; D gene ambiguous. Trimming took 7 bases from V and 0 from J, leaving 7 bases between them. The germline gives CDR1 SNHLY, CDR2 FYNNEI. The CDR3 extends over 13 amino acids. CDR3 sequence reads: CASTGLSGNTIYF. The CDR3 DNA follows: TGTGCCAGCACAGGCCTCTCTGGAAACACCATATATTTT.

The gene calls are TRBV27 and TRBJ2-5; tentative D call: TRBD2 (6 bases). CDR3 length: 13 residues. CDR1 and CDR2 (germline): MNHEY, SMNVEV (reference sequence). The germline V and J ends were trimmed by 6 bases and 4 bases, with 12 bases remaining between them. CDR3 region: CASRVVSGETQYF. The DNA for the CDR3 is TGTGCCAGCAGGGTTGTTAGCGGAGAGACCCAGTACTTC.

The CDR3 protein is CASSPTSLMGNEQFF. The DNA of the CDR3 is TGTGCCAGCAGCCCGACTAGCCTGATGGGCAATGAGCAGTTCTTC. The chain couples TRBV2 to TRBJ2-1, with 7 bases that match TRBD2. CDR1 SNHLY and CDR2 FYNNEI come from the germline V gene. This CDR3 has 15 amino acids. Germline trimming cut 6 bases from V and 6 bases from J; bases unmatched to any gene: 11.

J is TRBJ2-2 and V is TRBV28; D unclear. Deletions cut 6 bases from V and 2 bases from J, with 10 bases between. The germline CDR1 and CDR2 sequences are MDHEN and SYDVKM. This CDR3 has 14 amino acids. The CDR3 DNA sequence: TGTGCCAGCAGCGGGCACCTCAACACCGGGGAGCTGTTTTTT. It yields the protein CASSGHLNTGELFF.

The genes are TRBV7-3 and TRBJ2-6; no clear D. The V gene lost 4 bases and the J gene lost 13 bases, with 8 bases spanning the gap. From germline, CDR1 is SGHTA and CDR2 FQGTGA. The CDR3 is 11 amino acids. CDR3: CASSSSGVLTF. DNA for the CDR3: TGTGCCAGCAGCTCCTCCGGAGTCCTGACTTTC. Using reference TRBV7-3 and TRBJ2-6 for the parts outside the CDR3, the full variable domain is GAGVSQTPSNKVTEKGKYVELRCDPISGHTALYWYRQSLGQGPEFLIYFQGTGAADDSGLPNDRFFAVRPEGSVSTLKIQRTERGDSAVYLCASSSSGVLTFGAGSRLTVL.

This clone was detected a few times. The CDR3 DNA sequence: TGTGCCAGTATTCACCCAGGACGATCGACAACTGAAGCTTTCTTT. It yields the protein CASIHPGRSTTEAFF. The chain has TRBV19 and TRBJ1-1; D is unresolved. Germline V CDR1 and CDR2: LNHDA, SQIVND (reference sequence). Between the trimmed V and J ends, which lost 7 bases and 5 bases, there was a span of 20 bases. The CDR3 has 15 residues.

The chain recombines TRBV2 with TRBJ1-3; D call uncertain. The CDR3 runs 14 residues. Germline V gene sequence: CDR1 SNHLY, CDR2 FYNNEI. The V end lost 3 bases, the J end lost 4 bases, and 10 bases lay between the germline ends. CDR3 sequence (DNA): TGTGCCAGCAGTGAGTGGGGTGGCGGAAACACCATATATTTT. As protein: CASSEWGGGNTIYF.

The V call is TRBV4-1, the J call TRBJ1-5, with D tentatively TRBD1 (6 bases). Between the trimmed V and J ends, which lost 1 base and 5 bases, there was a span of 12 bases. Germline loops: CDR1 MGHRA, CDR2 YSYEKL. The CDR3 sequence is 15 residues long. The CDR3 DNA is TGCGCCAGCAGCCAAGTACAGGGCCAGGATCAGCCCCAGCATTTT. Protein product: CASSQVQGQDQPQHF.

V is TRBV5-1 and J is TRBJ2-6, with a tentative D call TRBD2 (6 bases). The CDR3 has 15 residues. Germline lookup yields CDR1 SGHRS and CDR2 YFSETQ. V lost 0 bases and J 3 bases, leaving 7 bases between the germline ends. The DNA for the CDR3 is TGCGCCAGCAGCTTGGCGGGGGTTGGGGCCAACGTCCTGACTTTC. This sequence encodes CASSLAGVGANVLTF.

The CDR3 nucleotides are TGTGCCAGCAGTACGAGACAGGGAGGGTATGGCTACACCTTC. It specifies CASSTRQGGYGYTF. V and J are TRBV28 and TRBJ1-2, with 7 bases matching TRBD1. With 5 bases clipped from V and 5 bases from J, the junction kept 8 bases outside the gene matches. The CDR3 runs 14 residues. Germline V gene lookup returns CDR1 MDHEN and CDR2 SYDVKM.

The chain carries TRBV19 and TRBJ1-5; 8 nucleotides align to TRBD1. Germline values: CDR1 LNHDA, CDR2 SQIVND (reference sequence). The CDR3 is made up of 16 amino acids. The V and J ends lost 3 bases and 3 bases, in that order; junction bases with no gene match: 7. The CDR3 nucleotides read TGTGCCAGTAGTATGACGACAGGGGTAACCAATCAGCCCCAGCATTTT. This codes for CASSMTTGVTNQPQHF.

The chain couples TRBV6-6 to TRBJ1-5; tentatively, D is TRBD1 (5 bases). There are 16 residues in the CDR3. CDR1 is MNHNY, CDR2 SVGAGI, per germline (reference sequence). V was shortened by 6 bases and J by 0 bases, with 15 bases between the two germline ends. CDR3 sequence reads: CASRFGAGASNQPQHF. In nucleotides, the CDR3 is TGTGCCAGCAGGTTTGGGGCAGGAGCTAGCAATCAGCCCCAGCATTTT.

The V gene is TRBV6-6, the J gene TRBJ2-2, with 10 bases fitting TRBD2. CDR3 size: 15 residues. The germline V gene encodes CDR1 MNHNY and CDR2 SVGAGI (reference sequence). V shed 6 bases, J shed 1 base, and the junction held 2 bases outside the gene matches. CDR3 region: CASSRTSGNTGELFF. DNA for the CDR3: TGTGCCAGCAGCCGGACTAGCGGGAACACCGGGGAGCTGTTTTTT.

This clone was observed a handful of times. The chain combines TRBV7-2 with TRBJ1-1, with no clear D. Germline assignment: CDR1 SGHTA and CDR2 FQGNSA. Trimming cost V 2 bases and J 1 base, with 11 bases left between them. The CDR3 totals 15 residues. The CDR3: CASSLQRTENTEAFF. Here the CDR3 DNA reads TGTGCCAGCAGCTTACAAAGGACGGAGAACACTGAAGCTTTCTTT.

This chain uses TRBV19 with TRBJ1-5, with unresolved D. Trimming stripped 4 bases from V and 0 bases from J, with 10 bases between. CDR1 and CDR2 (germline): LNHDA, SQIVND (reference sequence). The CDR3 extends over 15 amino acids. The CDR3 nucleotides are TGTGCCAGTAGTAACAGAATTTATAGCAATCAGCCCCAGCATTTT. Its translation is CASSNRIYSNQPQHF.